This TCR beta chain was observed in a study of blood T cells in healthy people across ages. CDR1 is DFQATT and CDR2 is SNEGSKA in the germline V gene (reference sequence). The CDR3 runs to 13 residues. Trimming removed 6 bases at V and 7 bases at J, with 18 bases between. Russia was home to the donors, healthy Caucasian individuals aged roughly 6 to 100. Using a J-beta primer mix together with a sample-barcoded 5' primer, a second PCR was run for about 7 to 12 cycles. Using its own MiXCR run on the 5' RACE reads, TCRdb lists one record per CDR3 protein. Of about 680,000 distinct CDR3 sequences listed, 49% are singletons.

This TCR derives from a woman aged 55-69 years in good health. The rearrangement joins TRBV20-1 to TRBJ1-2, with a weak D call TRBD1 (6 bases). Sequencing input: blood. In DNA, the CDR3 is TGCAGTGCCCCATTTGACAGGCAGGGTGGCTACACCTTC. Protein: CSAPFDRQGGYTF.